Shown below are 14 T cell receptor beta chains from a single sample sequenced in a study of post-analysis software for immune sequencing data. Overall study findings and caveats: Relative to controls, patients had 4 or 5 TRBV segments at higher frequency, with TRBV5-6, TRBV5-1 and TRBV20-1 among these.

Their antigen targets remain unknown. Each TCR beta cDNA library carried unique molecular identifiers. Each CDR3 protein gets one entry after TCRdb re-called the PCR reads with MiXCR. The sample carries about 620,000 distinct CDR3 sequences, roughly 40% recorded once. The source material was blood. The receptors were sampled from a girl aged 10 to 17 with multiple sclerosis.

The chain has TRBV5-1 and TRBJ1-5, with a tentative D call TRBD1 (5 bases). The CDR3 consists of 15 residues. The germline V gene has CDR1 SGHRS and CDR2 YFSETQ. Between the trimmed V and J ends, which lost 4 bases and 1 base, there was a span of 12 bases. The CDR3 DNA sequence: TGCGCCAGCAGCCCTGGGGGGGGAAGCAATCAGCCCCAGCATTTT. Its protein product is CASSPGGGSNQPQHF.

The J gene is TRBJ1-1, the V gene TRBV29-1, with D maybe TRBD1 (6 bases). Trimming cost V 5 bases and J 7 bases, with 11 bases left between them. The CDR3 consists of 11 residues. Per the germline V gene, CDR1 is SQVTM and CDR2 is ANQGSEA. CDR3 residues: CSVYREGEAFF. CDR3 DNA: TGCAGCGTTTACAGGGAGGGTGAAGCTTTCTTT.

This sequence joins TRBV3-1 and TRBJ2-1; D is uncertain. This CDR3 is 16 amino acids long. The germline CDR1 and CDR2 sequences are LGHDT and YNNKEL (reference sequence). V was clipped by 5 bases and J by 8 bases, with 22 bases between them. The CDR3 coding sequence is TGTGCCAGCAGCAGGGCTCCAGCTATCCTGAGTCATGAGCAGTTCTTC. As protein: CASSRAPAILSHEQFF.

The chain is built from TRBV12-3 or TRBV12-4 and TRBJ2-7; no firm D call. Deletions cut 1 base from V and 10 bases from J, with 23 bases between. This CDR3 region has 16 residues. The CDR3 region is CASSLEERSPSPTQYF. CDR3 DNA: TGTGCCAGCAGTTTAGAGGAACGCAGCCCGTCCCCAACCCAGTACTTC.

In DNA, the CDR3 is TGCGCCAGCAGCTTGTGGGACCGGGACAGCTCCTACGAGCAGTACTTC. This sequence encodes CASSLWDRDSSYEQYF. The gene calls are TRBV5-1 and TRBJ2-7; the match to TRBD1 covers 7 bases. Germline trimming cut 1 base from V and 0 bases from J; bases unmatched to any gene: 7. Germline V gives CDR1 SGHRS, CDR2 YFSETQ. The CDR3 contains 16 residues.

The CDR3 sequence: CASSLHRGSNQPQHF. CDR3 nucleotide sequence: TGTGCCAGCAGTTTACACAGGGGTAGCAATCAGCCCCAGCATTTT. The chain employs TRBV27 and TRBJ1-5; 7 bases are a match to TRBD1. This CDR3 has 15 amino acids. Germline V gives CDR1 MNHEY, CDR2 SMNVEV (reference sequence). V shed 2 bases and J 0 bases; nucleotides not matched to a gene: 1.

Only a few counts were recorded for this clonotype. This chain connects TRBV11-2 to TRBJ2-7; D perhaps matches TRBD2 (6 bases). There are 16 residues in the CDR3. The ends were cut back, 5 bases at V and 2 bases at J, with 19 bases in the middle. The germline CDR1 and CDR2 sequences are SGHAT and FQNNGV. The CDR3 loop is CASSRVVADEAYEQYF. In nucleotides, the CDR3 is TGTGCCAGCAGCCGAGTTGTAGCGGACGAAGCCTACGAGCAGTACTTC.

This clonotype was seen a few times. The V gene is TRBV7-9, the J gene TRBJ1-4; no firm D call. V gave up 1 base and J gave up 5 bases, with 8 bases separating them. The germline gives CDR1 SEHNR, CDR2 FQNEAQ (reference sequence). This CDR3 comprises 14 residues. In DNA, the CDR3 is TGTGCCAGCAGCTTAGGGATACAAAATGAAAAACTGTTTTTT. Its translation is CASSLGIQNEKLFF.

This clonotype was recorded a few times. The V gene is TRBV12-3 or TRBV12-4, the J gene TRBJ2-1; no reliable D call. V gave up 6 bases and J gave up 2 bases, with 14 bases separating them. CDR3 length equals 15 residues. The CDR3 sequence: CASRQTSSTYNEQFF. The CDR3 bases are TGTGCCAGCAGACAGACAAGTAGTACCTACAATGAGCAGTTCTTC.

The rearrangement links TRBV10-3 to TRBJ1-1; D remains unclear. V dropped 4 bases and J dropped 2 bases, with 11 bases sitting between them. The CDR3 is made up of 14 amino acids. Germline CDR1 and CDR2: ENHRY and SYGVKD. CDR3 DNA: TGTGCCATCAGTGTTGGCATCCCAAACACTGAAGCTTTCTTT. This translates into CAISVGIPNTEAFF.

The chain joins TRBV5-1 to TRBJ1-4, with a possible D match to TRBD1 (5 bases). The ends were cut back, 3 bases at V and 6 bases at J, with 15 bases in the middle. In germline, CDR1 is SGHRS, CDR2 YFSETQ. CDR3 size: 15 residues. This CDR3 is CASSWGDWEDEKLFF. As DNA, the CDR3 is TGCGCCAGCAGCTGGGGCGATTGGGAGGATGAAAAACTGTTTTTT.

The chain has TRBV5-1 and TRBJ2-1; a possible D gene is TRBD2 (5 bases). Germline-derived CDR1 and CDR2 are SGHRS and YFSETQ. V lost 6 bases and J lost 5, with 18 bases in between. This CDR3 is built from 15 residues. In DNA form, the CDR3 reads TGCGCCAGCAAGGTTTGGCCACTTAGCGACAATGAGCAGTTCTTC. Translating it yields CASKVWPLSDNEQFF.

The V gene is TRBV6-5, the J gene TRBJ1-2, with TRBD1 matching over 9 bases. This CDR3 spans 14 amino acids. Per the germline V gene, CDR1 is MNHEY and CDR2 is SVGAGI. J was trimmed by 10 bases and V by 5 bases; bases with no gene match: 11. Written as DNA, the CDR3 is TGTGCCAGCAGTCAAAGCGGACAGGGGTCAGACTACACCTTC. This encodes CASSQSGQGSDYTF.

The chain has TRBV7-3 and TRBJ2-3, with D hard to call. Germline CDR1 is SGHTA and CDR2 is FQGTGA. Trimming removed 5 bases from V and 2 bases from J, with 8 bases in between. The CDR3 covers 13 residues. For the CDR3, the DNA is TGTGCCAGCAGCGAACTCCCCACAGATACGCAGTATTTT. Its protein is CASSELPTDTQYF.